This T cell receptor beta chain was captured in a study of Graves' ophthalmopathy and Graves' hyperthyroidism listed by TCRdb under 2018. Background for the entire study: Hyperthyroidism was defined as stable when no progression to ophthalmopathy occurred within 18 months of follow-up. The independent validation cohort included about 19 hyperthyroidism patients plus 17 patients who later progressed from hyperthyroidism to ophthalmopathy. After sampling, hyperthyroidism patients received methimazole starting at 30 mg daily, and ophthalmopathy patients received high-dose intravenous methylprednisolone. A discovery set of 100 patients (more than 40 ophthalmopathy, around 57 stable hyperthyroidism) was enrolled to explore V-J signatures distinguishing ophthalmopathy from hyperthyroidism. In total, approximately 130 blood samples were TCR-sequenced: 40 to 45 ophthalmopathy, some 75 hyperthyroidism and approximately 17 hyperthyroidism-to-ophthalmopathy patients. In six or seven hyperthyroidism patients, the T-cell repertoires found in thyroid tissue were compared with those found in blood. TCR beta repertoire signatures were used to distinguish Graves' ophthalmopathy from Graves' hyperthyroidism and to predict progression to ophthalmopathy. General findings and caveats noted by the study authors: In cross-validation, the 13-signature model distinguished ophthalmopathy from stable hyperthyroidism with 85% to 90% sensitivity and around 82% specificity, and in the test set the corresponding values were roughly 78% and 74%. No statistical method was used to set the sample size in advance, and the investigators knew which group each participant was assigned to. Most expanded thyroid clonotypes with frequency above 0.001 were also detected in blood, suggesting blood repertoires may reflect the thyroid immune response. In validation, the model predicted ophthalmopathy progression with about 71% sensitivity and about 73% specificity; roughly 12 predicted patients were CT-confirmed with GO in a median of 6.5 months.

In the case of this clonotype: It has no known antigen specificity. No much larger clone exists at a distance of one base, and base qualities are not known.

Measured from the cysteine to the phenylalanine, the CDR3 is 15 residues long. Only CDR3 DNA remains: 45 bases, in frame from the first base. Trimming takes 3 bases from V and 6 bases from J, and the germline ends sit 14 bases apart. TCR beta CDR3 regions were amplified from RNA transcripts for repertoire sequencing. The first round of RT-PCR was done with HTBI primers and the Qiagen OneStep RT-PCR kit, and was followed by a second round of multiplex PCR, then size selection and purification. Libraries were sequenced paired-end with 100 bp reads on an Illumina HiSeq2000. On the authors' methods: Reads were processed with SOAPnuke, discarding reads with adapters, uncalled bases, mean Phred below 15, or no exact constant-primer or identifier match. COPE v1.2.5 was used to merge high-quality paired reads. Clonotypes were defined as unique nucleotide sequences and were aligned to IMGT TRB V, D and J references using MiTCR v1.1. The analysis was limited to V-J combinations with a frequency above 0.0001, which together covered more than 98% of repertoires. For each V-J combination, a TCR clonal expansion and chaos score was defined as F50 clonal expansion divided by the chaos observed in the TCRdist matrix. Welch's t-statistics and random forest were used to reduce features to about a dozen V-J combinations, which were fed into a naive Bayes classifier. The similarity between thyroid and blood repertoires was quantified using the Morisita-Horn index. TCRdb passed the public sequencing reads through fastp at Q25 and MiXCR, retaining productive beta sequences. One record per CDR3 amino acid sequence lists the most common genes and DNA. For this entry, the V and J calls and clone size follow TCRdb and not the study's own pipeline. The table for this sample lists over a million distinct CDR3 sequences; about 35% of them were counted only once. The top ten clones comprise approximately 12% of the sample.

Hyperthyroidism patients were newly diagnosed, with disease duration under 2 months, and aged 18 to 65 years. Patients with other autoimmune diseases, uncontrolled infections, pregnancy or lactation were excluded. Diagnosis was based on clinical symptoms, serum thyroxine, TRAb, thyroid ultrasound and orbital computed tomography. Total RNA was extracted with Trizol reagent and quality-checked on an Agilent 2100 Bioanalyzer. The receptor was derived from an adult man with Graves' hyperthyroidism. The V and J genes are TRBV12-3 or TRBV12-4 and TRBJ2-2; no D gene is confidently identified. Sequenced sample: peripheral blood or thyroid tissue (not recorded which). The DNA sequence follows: TGTGCCAGCAGTTTCTCTTTAGAACACGCCGGGGAGCTGTTTTTT. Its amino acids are CASSFSLEHAGELFF.